This is a list of T cell receptor beta chains from one sample in a study of OX40 agonist ivuxolimab in advanced cancers. Clones were read by immunoSEQ multiplex PCR, and TCRdb kept only the in-frame ones, dropping some. The data contain about 78,000 clones, 80% to 85% of them singletons. The source was CD4+ or CD8+ T cells sorted from blood, collected in a trial of the OX40 agonist ivuxolimab. All receptors derive from an adult with an advanced solid tumor such as melanoma, head and neck, liver or kidney cancer. Each CDR3 is given with its conserved first and last residue. The D gene is left open where the match is weak. A clone size is listed for some rows: how often the clone was seen (once, few, many), or a class if it is expanded.

.	TRBV7-9	TRBJ1-3	TRBD1	TGTGCCAGCAGCTTAGTTCCGGACAGGTTCTCTGGAAACACCATATATTTT	CASSLVPDRFSGNTIYF
.	TRBV28	TRBJ2-7	TRBD2	TGTGCCAGCAGTTCCGGAGGACTAGCTATTTTCTACGAGCAGTACTTC	CASSSGGLAIFYEQYF
few	TRBV5-1	TRBJ1-6	.	TGCGCCAGCAGCTTGTCCCGACCGAATTCACCCCTCCACTTT	CASSLSRPNSPLHF
.	TRBV19	TRBJ1-3	.	TGTGCCAGTAGTATAAGGAACAGCAACTCTGGAAACACCATATATTTT	CASSIRNSNSGNTIYF
.	TRBV6-5	TRBJ2-5	TRBD2	TGTGCCAGCAGTTCCGGGACTAGCGTCGAGACCCAGTACTTC	CASSSGTSVETQYF
.	TRBV10-2	TRBJ1-5	TRBD1	TGCGCCAGCGCTGGACAGGGAAGCAATCAGCCCCAGCATTTT	CASAGQGSNQPQHF
.	TRBV10-1	TRBJ1-1	.	TGCGCCAGCAGTGAGTCGCAAGGGATCCACACTGAAGCTTTCTTT	CASSESQGIHTEAFF
.	TRBV9	TRBJ2-6	.	TGTGCCAGCAGCGTAGGCAGAGTTTTCTCTGGGGCCAACGTCCTGACTTTC	CASSVGRVFSGANVLTF
once	TRBV7-9	TRBJ1-2	.	TGTGCCAGCAGCTTATCCCGCGGAATTAACACCTTC	CASSLSRGINTF
once	TRBV9	TRBJ2-2	TRBD2	TGTGCCAGCAGCGTACTAGCGGGGAACACCGGGGAGCTGTTTTTT	CASSVLAGNTGELFF
.	TRBV10-2	TRBJ2-1	TRBD2	TGCGCCAGCACCCGACTAGCTGCTGGTGAGCAGTTCTTC	CASTRLAAGEQFF
.	TRBV11-1	TRBJ2-1	.	TGTGCCAGCAGCTCCCAGGGGCGGGGGTTCTCCTATGAGCAGTTCTTC	CASSSQGRGFSYEQFF
.	TRBV7-2	TRBJ2-1	TRBD2	TGTGCCAGCAGCGGCAGACTAGCGGGAATATCCTACAATGAGCAGTTCTTC	CASSGRLAGISYNEQFF
.	TRBV2	TRBJ1-6	.	TGTGCCAGCAGTGATAAGGGACGAGAAGGGTCACCCCTCCACTTT	CASSDKGREGSPLHF
.	TRBV19	TRBJ2-2	.	TGTGCCAGTACCCTCAGGGAGCGGCAGAACACCGGGGAGCTGTTTTTT	CASTLRERQNTGELFF
.	TRBV9	TRBJ2-1	TRBD1	TGTGCCAGCAGCCCAAGAGTCGGGACAGGGGGAATATTGAATGAGCAGTTCTTC	CASSPRVGTGGILNEQFF
.	TRBV21-1	TRBJ1-4	.	TGTGCCATCCCTTTGAGGGGCTGTGAGCGTGAAAAACTGTTTTTT	CAIPLRGCEREKLFF
.	TRBV11-2	TRBJ1-2	.	TGTGCCAGCAGCTTACCGGGGGGCGCGTCGACTAACTATGGCTACACCTTC	CASSLPGGASTNYGYTF
.	TRBV5-6	TRBJ1-6	.	TGTGCCAGCAGTCGGAGACAGGATAATTCACCCCTCCACTTT	CASSRRQDNSPLHF
.	TRBV7-2	TRBJ2-1	.	TGTGCCAGCAGCTTGGCGGGACACGGAAACGGGGAGCAGTTCTTC	CASSLAGHGNGEQFF
.	TRBV7-2	TRBJ2-7	TRBD1	TGTGCCAGCAGCACACGACAGGGGTGGGGCGAGCAGTACTTC	CASSTRQGWGEQYF
.	TRBV7-9	TRBJ2-3	.	TGTGCCAGCAGCTTAGCCAGGACGACAGATACGCAGTATTTT	CASSLARTTDTQYF
.	TRBV4-3	TRBJ2-7	TRBD2	TGCGCCAGCAGCTCCCAGCTGGGAGCGGGAGGGTCCTCCTACGAGCAGTACTTC	CASSSQLGAGGSSYEQYF